What follows are 15 T cell receptor beta chains derived from one specimen sequenced in a study of T cell changes during pregnancy in multiple sclerosis. Repertoires were generated with immunoSEQ multiplex PCR, while TCRdb's copy carries only in-frame clones and drops some. The sample records 55,000 to 65,000 clones, 94% being singletons. Material: CD8+ T cells from peripheral blood mononuclear cells, obtained in the third trimester of pregnancy. Receptors originate from a female donor with multiple sclerosis, enrolled in a pregnancy study.

The chain couples TRBV5-4 to TRBJ1-4, with 10 bases that match TRBD1. After removal of 2 bases from V and 6 bases from J, the junction contained 4 bases not matched to a gene. CDR1 is SGHNT, CDR2 YYREEE, per germline (reference sequence). This CDR3 is 15 amino acids long. CDR3 coding DNA: TGTGCCAGCAGCTTCGCCGGGACAGGGGATGAAAAACTGTTTTTT. This gives the protein CASSFAGTGDEKLFF.

The chain combines TRBV7-9 with TRBJ2-2; 9 nucleotides match TRBD2. Germline-derived CDR1 and CDR2 are SEHNR and FQNEAQ (reference sequence). The CDR3 runs to 14 residues. The trim removed 5 bases at V and 10 bases at J, leaving 8 bases unmatched. The DNA of the CDR3 is TGTGCCAGCAGCCCCCGACTAGCGGTGTTGGAGCTGTTTTTT. Translation: CASSPRLAVLELFF.

The J gene is TRBJ2-1, the V gene TRBV2, with D perhaps matching TRBD1 (5 bases). The ends were cut back, 2 bases at V and 8 bases at J, with 22 bases in the middle. The germline gives CDR1 SNHLY, CDR2 FYNNEI. The length of the CDR3 is 17 residues. CDR3 coding DNA: TGTGCCAGCAGTGAAACTATGGGCTACCCTCTAGGGGATGAGCAGTTCTTC. This codes for CASSETMGYPLGDEQFF.

V usage is TRBV6-1 and J usage is TRBJ1-5; D may be TRBD1 (5 bases). This CDR3 contains 15 residues. Per the germline V gene, CDR1 is MNHNS and CDR2 is SASEGT. Trimming stripped 4 bases from V and 0 bases from J, with 10 bases between. The CDR3 here is CASSARQYSNQPQHF. CDR3 bases: TGTGCCAGCAGTGCCCGACAGTATAGCAATCAGCCCCAGCATTTT.

V is TRBV6-5 and J is TRBJ2-1; D is perhaps TRBD2 (5 bases). With 6 bases removed from V and 7 bases from J, the gap between germline ends came to 10 bases. Germline values: CDR1 MNHEY, CDR2 SVGAGI. The CDR3 covers 12 residues. CDR3 coding DNA: TGTGCCAGCAGCCGACTATCTAATGAGCAGTTCTTC. Protein product: CASSRLSNEQFF.

CDR3 protein: CASSEDGQGGTAFF. The CDR3 DNA reads as TGTGCCAGCAGTGAAGACGGACAAGGCGGGACGGCTTTCTTT. The gene calls are TRBV6-1 and TRBJ1-1; maybe TRBD1 (5 bases). The V gene lost 1 base and the J gene lost 11 bases, with 17 bases spanning the gap. This CDR3 contains 14 residues. Germline values: CDR1 MNHNS, CDR2 SASEGT.

This rearrangement joins TRBV10-1 to TRBJ2-2; 7 positions match TRBD2. Losses at the gene ends were 3 bases for V and 1 base for J; bases not matched to a gene: 5. The CDR3 runs 16 residues. Germline V CDR1 and CDR2: WNHNN, SYGVQD (reference sequence). The CDR3 DNA reads as TGCGCCAGCAGTGACCGCCTAGCGGAGAACACCGGGGAGCTGTTTTTT. Translated, it gives CASSDRLAENTGELFF.

The CDR3 sequence: CASSPRDRPYEQYF. The CDR3 nucleotides read TGTGCCAGCAGCCCAAGGGACAGACCCTACGAGCAGTACTTC. The genes are TRBV11-1 and TRBJ2-7, with TRBD1 matching over 7 bases. CDR3 length: 14 amino acids. The germline V gene has CDR1 SGHAT and CDR2 FQDESV (reference sequence). V gave up 5 bases and J gave up 2 bases; unmatched junction bases: 6.

The J gene is TRBJ2-7, the V gene TRBV19, with D hard to call. Trimming removed 4 bases from V and 7 bases from J, with 8 bases in between. The CDR3 has 11 amino acids. Germline assignment: CDR1 LNHDA and CDR2 SQIVND (reference sequence). CDR3 nucleotide sequence: TGTGCCAGTAGTAAACAACATGAGCAGTACTTC. Translating it yields CASSKQHEQYF.

The chain links TRBV11-2 to TRBJ1-5; no clear D. The V end was cut by 3 bases, the J end by 3 bases, with 12 bases between. CDR3 length: 15 residues. Germline-derived CDR1 and CDR2 are SGHAT and FQNNGV. In DNA, the CDR3 is TGTGCCAGCAGCTTGTCAATGGGCCCCAATCAGCCCCAGCATTTT. Translating it yields CASSLSMGPNQPQHF.

The chain couples TRBV5-4 to TRBJ2-7, with D possibly being TRBD2 (6 bases). Trimming took off 5 bases at V and 2 bases at J, with 17 bases between the two ends. This CDR3 has 15 residues. Per the germline V gene, CDR1 is SGHNT and CDR2 is YYREEE (reference sequence). CDR3 protein: CASSGAGAGTYEQYF. In DNA, the CDR3 is TGTGCCAGCAGTGGGGCCGGGGCGGGGACCTACGAGCAGTACTTC.

V gene TRBV4-1 combines with J gene TRBJ2-3; 9 bases agree with TRBD2. Germline lookup yields CDR1 MGHRA and CDR2 YSYEKL. This CDR3 comprises 16 residues. The V and J ends lost 2 bases and 1 base, in that order; junction bases with no gene match: 4. CDR3 sequence (DNA): TGCGCCAGCAGCCAAAGTAGCGGGAGTGGCACAGATACGCAGTATTTT. Translating gives CASSQSSGSGTDTQYF.

This clone was detected once. The genes are TRBV5-1 and TRBJ2-4, with 9 bases matching TRBD1. V lost 0 bases to trimming and J lost 8 bases; unmatched junction nucleotides: 3. The CDR3 length is 14 residues. The germline V gene has CDR1 SGHRS and CDR2 YFSETQ. Written as DNA, the CDR3 is TGCGCCAGCAGCTTGGGACAGGGGGTAGACATTCAGTACTTC. Translation: CASSLGQGVDIQYF.

This rearrangement joins TRBV10-2 to TRBJ1-5; no reliable D call. The germline V gene has CDR1 WSHSY and CDR2 SAAADI. The CDR3 runs to 17 residues. V lost 0 bases to trimming and J lost 0 bases, with 12 bases between them. Here the CDR3 reads CASSESMSPFSNQPQHF. The CDR3 bases are TGCGCCAGCAGTGAGTCGATGAGTCCGTTTAGCAATCAGCCCCAGCATTTT.

The rearrangement joins TRBV7-2 to TRBJ2-5, with 15 bases matching TRBD2. Germline CDR1 reads SGHTA; CDR2 reads FQGNSA. This CDR3 contains 17 residues. Trimming took 4 bases from V and 5 from J; bases not matched to a gene: 8. CDR3 nucleotides: TGTGCCAGCAGCTCCGGGACTAGCGGGAGGCCTAGGGAGACCCAGTACTTC. Protein: CASSSGTSGRPRETQYF.